This T cell receptor (beta chain) derives from a study of T-cell memory formation after mild COVID-19. Study outcomes and limitations: Clones that contracted from day 15 to 85 were balanced CD4/CD8, while later expanders leaned CD4+. CD8+ contracting clones occupied EMRA, while CD4+ ones occupied mainly CM and EM.

The 5'RACE method, run with constant-segment primers, produced TCR alpha and TCR beta cDNA libraries (carrying sample barcodes and UMIs). MiXCR, applied by TCRdb to the 5' RACE reads, yields one record per CDR3 protein. The sample lists approximately 51,000 distinct CDR3 sequences; roughly 9% were seen once. Germline lookup yields CDR1 GTSNPN and CDR2 SVGIG (reference sequence). V was pared by 4 bases and J by 5 bases, with 8 bases of the junction left unmatched. The CDR3 runs to 17 residues. Comment on this clonotype: Its cognate antigen is unknown.

The receptor was isolated from an adult woman who had mild COVID-19 (a few samples of this study predate the infection). Cell type and time point are not known. J is TRBJ2-2 and V is TRBV30, with 15 bases that match TRBD2. The specimen was PBMCs or a T cell subset sorted from them (not recorded which). This CDR3 reads CAWNGLAGGPGTGELFF. Written as DNA, the CDR3 is TGTGCCTGGAACGGACTAGCGGGGGGGCCGGGGACCGGGGAGCTGTTTTTT.